The T cell receptor beta chain under discussion was sequenced for a study of cytomegalovirus exposure and HLA in healthy donors. For the study at large: The approximately 120 validation repertoires were reported in a later analysis to have been generated on the same platform as the roughly 720 first-cohort repertoires.

Generated by immunoSEQ multiplex PCR, the TCRdb table keeps only in-frame clones and is missing some. The sample lists 120,000 or so clones, approximately 89% occurring once. The CDR3 runs to 15 residues. V was shortened by 3 bases and J by 0 bases, with 10 bases between the two germline ends. The germline CDR1 and CDR2 sequences are SGHRS and YFSETQ. V and J are TRBV5-1 and TRBJ1-3; possible D gene TRBD1, 5 bases. This receptor was obtained from a woman aged 18-29 years in good health and CMV-seronegative. Sequenced input: PBMCs. This CDR3 is CASSSTASSGNTIYF. The CDR3 DNA follows: TGCGCCAGCAGCTCGACAGCCAGCTCTGGAAACACCATATATTTT.